The text below deals with one T cell receptor (beta chain). Its antigen is currently unknown. This specimen comes from a study of shared clonotypes between healthy human individuals. Study-wide findings and caveats: Naive CD4 clonotype sharing across a handful of donors was 4.5% to 6%. The small donor group covered limited genetic and exposure diversity.

Trimming pared 4 bases from V and 1 base from J, leaving 12 bases between. The length of the CDR3 is 15 residues. The germline CDR1 and CDR2 sequences are MGHRA and YSYEKL. Sequenced by immunoSEQ multiplex PCR; TCRdb stores in-frame clones only, minus some. The sample carries about 1,900,000 clones, roughly 95% recorded once. It was CD45RO-negative cells, positively selected for CCR7, that made up naive CD8 cells, with terminally differentiated effector memory CD45RA+ cells excluded. All the donors were Caucasian adults who lived in Nashville, Tennessee. This TCR was sampled from a man between 18 and 29 years old in good health. Material: naive CD8+ T cells sorted from blood. The chain carries TRBV4-1 and TRBJ2-3; perhaps TRBD2 as D (5 bases). CDR3 DNA sequence: TGCGCCAGCAGCCCAACGAGGGTTGGCACAGATACGCAGTATTTT. Its protein product is CASSPTRVGTDTQYF.